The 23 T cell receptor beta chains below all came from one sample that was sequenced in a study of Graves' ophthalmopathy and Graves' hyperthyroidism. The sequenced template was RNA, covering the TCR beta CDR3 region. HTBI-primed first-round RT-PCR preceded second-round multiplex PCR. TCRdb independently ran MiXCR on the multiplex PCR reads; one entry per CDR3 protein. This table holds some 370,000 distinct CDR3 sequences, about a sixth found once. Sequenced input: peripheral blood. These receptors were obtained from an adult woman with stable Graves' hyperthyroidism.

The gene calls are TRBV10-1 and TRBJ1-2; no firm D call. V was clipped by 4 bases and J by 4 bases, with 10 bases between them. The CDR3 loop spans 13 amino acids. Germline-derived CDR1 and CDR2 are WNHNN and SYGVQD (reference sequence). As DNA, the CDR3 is TGCGCCAGCAGTGTCTCGGCGGGCTATGGCTACACCTTC. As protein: CASSVSAGYGYTF.

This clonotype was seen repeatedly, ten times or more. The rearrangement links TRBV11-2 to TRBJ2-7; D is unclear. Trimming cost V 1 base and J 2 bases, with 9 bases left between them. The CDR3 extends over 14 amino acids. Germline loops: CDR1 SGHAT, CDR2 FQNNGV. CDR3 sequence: CASSLVRDPYEQYF. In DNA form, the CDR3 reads TGTGCCAGCAGCTTAGTACGCGACCCCTACGAGCAGTACTTC.

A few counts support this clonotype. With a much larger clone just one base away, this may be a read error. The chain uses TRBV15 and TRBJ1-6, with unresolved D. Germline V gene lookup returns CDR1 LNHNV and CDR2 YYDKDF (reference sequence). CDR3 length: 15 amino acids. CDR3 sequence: CATSRDPRNDSHLHF. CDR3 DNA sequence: TGTGCCACCAGCAGAGATCCCAGGAATGATTCACACCTCCACTTT.

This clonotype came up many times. The CDR3 here is CASSGPGQGNTEAFF. CDR3 coding DNA: TGTGCCAGCAGCGGACCGGGACAAGGGAACACTGAAGCTTTCTTT. This rearrangement joins TRBV9 to TRBJ1-1; D might be TRBD1 (6 bases). V gave up 3 bases and J gave up 1 base, with 13 bases separating them. This CDR3 region has 15 residues. Germline CDR1 SGDLS, CDR2 YYNGEE.

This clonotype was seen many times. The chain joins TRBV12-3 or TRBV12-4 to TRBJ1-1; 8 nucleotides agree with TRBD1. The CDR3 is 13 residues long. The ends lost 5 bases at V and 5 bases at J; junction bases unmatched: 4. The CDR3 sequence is CASSPTGETEAFF. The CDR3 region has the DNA TGTGCCAGCAGTCCGACAGGGGAAACTGAAGCTTTCTTT.

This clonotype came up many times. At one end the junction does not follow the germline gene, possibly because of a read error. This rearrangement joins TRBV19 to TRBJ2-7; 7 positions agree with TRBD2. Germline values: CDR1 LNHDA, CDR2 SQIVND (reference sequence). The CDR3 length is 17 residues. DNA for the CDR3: TGTGTCAGTAGTATTAAGGCTAGCGGCTGGACTCCCTACGAGCAGTACTTC. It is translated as CVSSIKASGWTPYEQYF.

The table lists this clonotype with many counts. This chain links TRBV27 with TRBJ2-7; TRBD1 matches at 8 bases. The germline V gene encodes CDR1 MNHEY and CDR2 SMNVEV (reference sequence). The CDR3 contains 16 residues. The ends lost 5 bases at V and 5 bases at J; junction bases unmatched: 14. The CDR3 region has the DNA TGTGCCAGCAGTGGGAATGGACAGGGAACGATCAACGAGCAGTACTTC. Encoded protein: CASSGNGQGTINEQYF.

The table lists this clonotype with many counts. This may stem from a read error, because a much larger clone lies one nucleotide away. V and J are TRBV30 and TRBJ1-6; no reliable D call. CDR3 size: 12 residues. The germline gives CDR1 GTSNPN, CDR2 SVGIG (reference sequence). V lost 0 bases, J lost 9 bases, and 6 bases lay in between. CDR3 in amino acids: CAWSVEASPLHF. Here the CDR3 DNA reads TGTGCCTGGAGTGTAGAGGCTTCACCCCTCCACTTT.

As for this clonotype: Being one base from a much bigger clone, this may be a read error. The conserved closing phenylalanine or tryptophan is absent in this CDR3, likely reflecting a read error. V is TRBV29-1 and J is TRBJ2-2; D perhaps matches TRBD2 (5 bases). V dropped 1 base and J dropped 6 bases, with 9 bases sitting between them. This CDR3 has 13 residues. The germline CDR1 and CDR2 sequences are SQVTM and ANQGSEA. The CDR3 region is CSVEVVRAGELFL. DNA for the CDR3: TGCAGCGTTGAAGTTGTGCGGGCCGGGGAGCTGTTTCTT.

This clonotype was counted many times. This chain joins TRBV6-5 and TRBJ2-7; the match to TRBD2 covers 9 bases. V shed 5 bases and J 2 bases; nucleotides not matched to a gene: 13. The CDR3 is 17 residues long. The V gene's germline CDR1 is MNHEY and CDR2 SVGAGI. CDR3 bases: TGTGCCAGCAGTCCCGGTAGGGGGAGCGGGAGGACCTACGAGCAGTACTTC. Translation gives CASSPGRGSGRTYEQYF.

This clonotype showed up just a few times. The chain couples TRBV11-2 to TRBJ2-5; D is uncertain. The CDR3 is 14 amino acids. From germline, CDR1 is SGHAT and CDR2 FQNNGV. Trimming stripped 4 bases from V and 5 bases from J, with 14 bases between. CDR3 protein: CASSSSTYVETQYF. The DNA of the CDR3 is TGTGCCAGCAGCTCCTCAACTTACGTGGAGACCCAGTACTTC.

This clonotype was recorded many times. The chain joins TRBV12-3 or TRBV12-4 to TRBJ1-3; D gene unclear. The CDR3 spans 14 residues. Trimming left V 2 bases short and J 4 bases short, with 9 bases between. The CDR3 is CASSLWGAGNTIYF. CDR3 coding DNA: TGTGCCAGCAGTTTATGGGGTGCCGGAAACACCATATATTTT.

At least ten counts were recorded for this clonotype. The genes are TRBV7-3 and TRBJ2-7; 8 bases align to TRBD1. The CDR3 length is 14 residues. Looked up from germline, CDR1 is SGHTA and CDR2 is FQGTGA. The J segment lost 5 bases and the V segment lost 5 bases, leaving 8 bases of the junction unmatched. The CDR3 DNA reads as TGTGCCAGCAGCCGGACAGGGCCATCAAACGAGCAGTACTTC. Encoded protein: CASSRTGPSNEQYF.

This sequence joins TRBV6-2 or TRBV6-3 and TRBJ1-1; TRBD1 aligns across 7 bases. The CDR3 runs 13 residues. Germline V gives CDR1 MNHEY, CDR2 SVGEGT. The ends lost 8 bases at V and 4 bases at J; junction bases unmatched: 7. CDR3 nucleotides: TGTGCCAGCGATGATGCAGGGGGCACTGAAGCTTTCTTT. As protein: CASDDAGGTEAFF.

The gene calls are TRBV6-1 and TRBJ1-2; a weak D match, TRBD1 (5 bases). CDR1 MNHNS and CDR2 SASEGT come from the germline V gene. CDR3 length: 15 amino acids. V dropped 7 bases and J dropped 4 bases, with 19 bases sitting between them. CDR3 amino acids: CASTDGGPFIYGYTF. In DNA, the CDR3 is TGTGCCAGCACCGATGGGGGACCGTTTATCTATGGCTACACCTTC.

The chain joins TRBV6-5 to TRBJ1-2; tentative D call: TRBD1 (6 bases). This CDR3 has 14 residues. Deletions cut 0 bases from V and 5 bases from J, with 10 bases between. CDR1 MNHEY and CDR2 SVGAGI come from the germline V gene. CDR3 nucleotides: TGTGCCAGCAGTTACTCGGACAGCCTTTATGGCTACACCTTC. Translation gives CASSYSDSLYGYTF.

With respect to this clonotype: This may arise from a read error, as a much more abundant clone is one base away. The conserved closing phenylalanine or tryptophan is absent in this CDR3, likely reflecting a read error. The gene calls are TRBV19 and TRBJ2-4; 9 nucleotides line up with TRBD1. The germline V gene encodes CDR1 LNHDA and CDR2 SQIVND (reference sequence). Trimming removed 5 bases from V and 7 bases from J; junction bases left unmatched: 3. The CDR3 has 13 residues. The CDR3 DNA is TGTGCCAGTAGTGAAGGGACAGGGAACATTCAGTACTCC. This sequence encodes CASSEGTGNIQYS.

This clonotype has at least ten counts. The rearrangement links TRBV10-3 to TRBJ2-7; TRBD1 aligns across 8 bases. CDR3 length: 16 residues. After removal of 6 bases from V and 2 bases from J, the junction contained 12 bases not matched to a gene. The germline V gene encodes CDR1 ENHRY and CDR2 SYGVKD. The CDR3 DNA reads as TGTGCCATCAGGAACCCAACCTCAGGGGGCACCTACGAGCAGTACTTC. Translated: CAIRNPTSGGTYEQYF.

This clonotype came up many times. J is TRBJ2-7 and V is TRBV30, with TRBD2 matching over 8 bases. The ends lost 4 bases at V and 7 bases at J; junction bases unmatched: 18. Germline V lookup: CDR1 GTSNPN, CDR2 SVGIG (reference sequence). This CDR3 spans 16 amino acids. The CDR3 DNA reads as TGTGCCTGGACCCCCATCGGGAGGGGGTTCCGGATTGAGCAGTACTTC. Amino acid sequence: CAWTPIGRGFRIEQYF.

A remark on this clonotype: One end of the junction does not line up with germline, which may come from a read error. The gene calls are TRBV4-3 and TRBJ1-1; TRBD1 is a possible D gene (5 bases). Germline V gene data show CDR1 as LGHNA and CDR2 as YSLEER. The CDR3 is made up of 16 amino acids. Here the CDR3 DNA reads TGCGCCAGCAGCCAAGGAATTCCGGCAGGGTACACTGAAGTTTTCTTT. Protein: CASSQGIPAGYTEVFF.

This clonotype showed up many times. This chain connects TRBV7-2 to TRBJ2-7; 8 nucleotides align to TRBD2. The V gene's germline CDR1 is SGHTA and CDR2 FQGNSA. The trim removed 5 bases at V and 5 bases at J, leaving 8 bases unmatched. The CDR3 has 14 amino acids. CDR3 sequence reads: CASSLLAAVNEQYF. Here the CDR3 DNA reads TGTGCCAGCAGCCTACTAGCGGCTGTCAACGAGCAGTACTTC. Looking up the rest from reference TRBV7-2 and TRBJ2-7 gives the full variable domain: GAGVSQSPSNKVTEKGKDVELRCDPISGHTALYWYRQSLGQGLEFLIYFQGNSAPDKSGLPSDRFSAERTGGSVSTLTIQRTQQEDSAVYLCASSLLAAVNEQYFGPGTRLTVT.

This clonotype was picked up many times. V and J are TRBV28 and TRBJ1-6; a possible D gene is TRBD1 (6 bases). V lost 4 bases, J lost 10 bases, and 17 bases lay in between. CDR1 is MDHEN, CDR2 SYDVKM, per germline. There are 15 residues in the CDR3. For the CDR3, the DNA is TGTGCCAGCAGTTCGACAGTCGGGGGGCGGTCACCCCTCCACTTT. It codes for CASSSTVGGRSPLHF.

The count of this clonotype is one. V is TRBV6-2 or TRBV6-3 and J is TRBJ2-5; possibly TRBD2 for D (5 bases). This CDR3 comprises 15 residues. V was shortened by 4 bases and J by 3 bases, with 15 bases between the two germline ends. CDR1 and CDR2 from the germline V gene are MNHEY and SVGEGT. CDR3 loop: CASSSPPFGEETQYF. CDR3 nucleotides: TGTGCCAGCAGTTCCCCGCCCTTCGGGGAAGAGACCCAGTACTTC.